This is a list of T cell receptor beta chains from one sample in a study of blood T cell repertoires in COVID-19. Assay: immunoSEQ multiplex PCR; the TCRdb copy retains only in-frame clones and omits some. The table lists about 100,000 clones, about 80% of them singletons, with 3% to 4% in the top ten. Sample: peripheral blood. The receptors stem from a woman of 80 years or more with active or convalescent COVID-19. Each CDR3 is given with its conserved first and last residue. D genes are given only for firm matches. Some rows mark clone size as missing; the rest say once, few, many or name a class of expanded clone.

D,J,V,size,CDR3,DNA
TRBD1,TRBJ1-1,TRBV18,.,CASSPQKQGWIRGTEAFF,TGTGCCAGCTCACCACAAAAACAGGGGTGGATCAGGGGAACTGAAGCTTTCTTT
.,TRBJ1-5,TRBV6-5,.,CASSYEGDQPQHF,TGTGCCAGCAGTTACGAAGGGGATCAGCCCCAGCATTTT
.,TRBJ1-2,TRBV21-1,.,CASWGHGVRGYTF,TGTGCCAGTTGGGGACACGGGGTGAGAGGCTACACCTTC
TRBD2,TRBJ2-7,TRBV30,.,CAWSQTSGGAHEQYF,TGTGCCTGGAGTCAGACTAGCGGGGGGGCTCACGAGCAGTACTTC
TRBD1,TRBJ2-5,TRBV28,.,CASSPPGQGWTQYF,TGTGCCAGCAGTCCACCGGGACAGGGTTGGACCCAGTACTTC
.,TRBJ2-1,TRBV28,.,CASRDGRPSYNEQFF,TGTGCCAGCAGGGATGGCAGGCCCTCCTACAATGAGCAGTTCTTC
.,TRBJ1-6,TRBV7-2,.,CASSSQGSQSPLHF,TGTGCCAGCAGCTCTCAGGGGAGTCAATCACCCCTCCACTTT
.,TRBJ2-2,TRBV5-1,.,CASSLGVQDTGELFF,TGCGCCAGCAGCTTGGGAGTACAGGACACCGGGGAGCTGTTTTTT
.,TRBJ1-3,TRBV6-5,few,CASSGGGSQGTIYF,TGTGCCAGCAGCGGAGGAGGGTCCCAAGGCACCATATATTTT
.,TRBJ1-5,TRBV6-6,once,CASSYSAGSYNQPQHF,TGTGCCAGCAGTTACTCGGCGGGTTCCTACAATCAGCCCCAGCATTTT
.,TRBJ1-6,TRBV6-2/TRBV6-3,.,CASSYFGDTSSPLHF,TGTGCCAGCAGTTACTTCGGGGACACCTCTTCACCCCTCCACTTT
TRBD1,TRBJ1-1,TRBV6-5,.,CASRRGTEGTEAFF,TGTGCCAGCAGGCGAGGGACAGAGGGCACTGAAGCTTTCTTT
.,TRBJ2-3,TRBV7-8,.,CASSQRTDTQYF,TGTGCCAGCAGTCAGCGGACAGATACGCAGTATTTT
TRBD1,TRBJ1-5,TRBV11-3,many,CASSLNRGGSNQPQHF,TGTGCCAGCAGCTTAAACAGGGGGGGGAGCAATCAGCCCCAGCATTTT
TRBD1,TRBJ1-4,TRBV19,once,CASSRDRGATTNEKLFF,TGTGCCAGTAGTCGGGACAGGGGGGCCACGACTAATGAAAAACTGTTTTTT
.,TRBJ2-7,TRBV3-1/TRBV3-2,.,CASSQERVQVPFYEQYF,TGTGCCAGCAGCCAAGAAAGAGTCCAGGTCCCTTTCTACGAGCAGTACTTC
TRBD2,TRBJ2-3,TRBV28,.,CASSPGLAGTSTDTQYF,TGTGCCAGCAGTCCGGGACTAGCGGGGACCTCCACAGATACGCAGTATTTT
TRBD2,TRBJ2-7,TRBV27,.,CASRLISGSYEQYF,TGTGCCAGCAGGTTGATTAGCGGGAGCTACGAGCAGTACTTC
.,TRBJ2-7,TRBV30,.,CAWMFGTSLKGYEQYF,TGTGCCTGGATGTTTGGGACATCACTTAAGGGGTACGAGCAGTACTTC
TRBD1,TRBJ1-1,TRBV5-4,.,CASSYTGGNTEAFF,TGTGCCAGCAGTTATACAGGGGGCAACACTGAAGCTTTCTTT
TRBD1,TRBJ1-6,TRBV7-9,.,CASRLRDRYNSPLHF,TGTGCCAGCAGGTTACGGGACAGATATAATTCACCCCTCCACTTT
TRBD2,TRBJ2-2,TRBV15,.,CATAWTSGTGELFF,TGTGCCACCGCCTGGACTAGCGGAACCGGGGAGCTGTTTTTT
.,TRBJ1-2,TRBV28,.,CASSSNYGYTF,TGTGCCAGCAGTTCAAACTATGGCTACACCTTC
TRBD1,TRBJ1-2,TRBV27,.,CASSLKGTGKVAKGYTF,TGTGCCAGCAGTTTAAAAGGGACAGGGAAGGTCGCGAAGGGCTACACCTTC
.,TRBJ1-2,TRBV28,.,CASSFGSPYGYTF,TGTGCCAGCAGTTTCGGTAGCCCCTATGGCTACACCTTC
.,TRBJ2-3,TRBV24-1,.,CATSAQGGSTDTQYF,TGTGCCACCAGTGCTCAGGGCGGTAGCACAGATACGCAGTATTTT
.,TRBJ1-4,TRBV21-1,.,CASSKVGAGATNEKLFF,.
TRBD1,TRBJ1-4,TRBV15,.,CATSRGQDSNEKLFF,TGTGCCACCAGCAGGGGACAGGACTCTAATGAAAAACTGTTTTTT
.,TRBJ1-2,TRBV19,.,CASSSGPVYGYTF,TGTGCCAGTAGTTCAGGGCCAGTCTATGGCTACACCTTC
.,TRBJ1-5,TRBV30,.,CAWTTGVHSNQPQHF,TGTGCCTGGACGACCGGGGTCCATAGCAATCAGCCCCAGCATTTT
.,TRBJ2-5,TRBV4-3,.,CASSQDHAETQYF,TGCGCCAGCAGCCAAGACCACGCGGAGACCCAGTACTTC
TRBD1,TRBJ2-1,TRBV7-2,.,CASARTGTYNEQFF,TGTGCCAGCGCCCGGACAGGCACCTACAATGAGCAGTTCTTC
.,TRBJ1-1,TRBV27,.,CASSLSRGSTEAFF,TGTGCCAGCAGTTTAAGCAGAGGGAGCACTGAAGCTTTCTTT
.,TRBJ1-1,TRBV5-1,.,CASKKQGTNTEAFF,TGCGCCAGCAAGAAACAGGGTACCAACACTGAAGCTTTCTTT
TRBD1,TRBJ1-4,TRBV5-8,.,CASSYPDRGQEKLFF,TGTGCCAGCAGCTACCCGGACAGGGGACAGGAAAAACTGTTTTTT
.,TRBJ2-5,TRBV19,.,CASSSLETQYF,TGTGCCAGTAGCTCTCTAGAGACCCAGTACTTC
.,TRBJ1-5,TRBV24-1,.,CATSDGPSGNQPQHF,TGTGCCACCAGTGATGGGCCTAGCGGCAATCAGCCCCAGCATTTT
.,TRBJ1-5,TRBV21-1,.,CAGHRDRGASSYQPQHF,TGTGCCGGCCACCGGGACAGGGGTGCGTCGTCTTATCAGCCCCAGCATTTT
TRBD2,TRBJ2-1,TRBV7-9,.,CASSVLTGLAGVGEQFF,TGTGCCAGCAGCGTATTAACGGGACTAGCGGGAGTGGGTGAGCAGTTCTTC
TRBD1,TRBJ1-6,TRBV27,.,CASSSGQIDISPLHF,TGTGCCAGCAGTTCGGGACAGATAGATATTTCACCCCTCCACTTT
TRBD2,TRBJ2-3,TRBV7-8,.,CASSLELAGHTSTDTQYF,TGTGCCAGCAGCTTAGAATTAGCGGGGCACACTAGCACAGATACGCAGTATTTT
TRBD2,TRBJ2-1,TRBV6-2/TRBV6-3,.,CASSYSIIFSGASYNEQFF,TGTGCCAGCAGTTACTCGATTATCTTTAGCGGGGCCTCCTACAATGAGCAGTTCTTC
.,TRBJ1-3,TRBV30,.,CAWIRDIGNTIYF,TGTGCCTGGATCAGGGACATAGGAAACACCATATATTTT
TRBD2,TRBJ2-1,TRBV5-1,.,CASSSSLAGGINEQFF,TGCGCCAGCAGCTCTAGTCTAGCGGGGGGAATTAATGAGCAGTTCTTC